This T cell receptor (beta chain) appears in the sequencing data of a study of glioma-infiltrating T cells after dendritic cell vaccination. Germline V lookup: CDR1 KGHSH, CDR2 LQKENI. Trimming shortened V by 3 bases and J by 4 bases, and 16 bases separated the two germline ends. This CDR3 is built from 16 residues. Time point reported: after dendritic cell vaccination, including at tumor progression/relapse. The repertoire was sequenced with immunoSEQ multiplex PCR; TCRdb's copy has only in-frame clones and lacks some. The table lists about 65,000 clones, roughly 86% of them singletons, with roughly 12% in the top ten.

The source was blood, collected after dendritic cell vaccination. The chain is built from TRBV18 and TRBJ1-5; D is ambiguous. This clonotype was obtained from a human donor with glioblastoma. As DNA, the CDR3 is TGTGCCAGCTCACCGGCGCGAACAGCTCGGAATCAGCCCCAGCATTTT. Translation: CASSPARTARNQPQHF.